One and the same sample provided the 18 T cell receptor beta chains below, sequenced in a study of control samples from healthy donors and cancer patients. TCRdb's copy holds only in-frame clones and misses some; the assay was immunoSEQ multiplex PCR. The sample records some 120,000 clones, under 95% being singletons. Sequenced material: blood. These receptors came from a man aged 18 to 30 in good health.

V and J are TRBV5-4 and TRBJ2-7; the match to TRBD1 covers 9 bases. J lost 6 bases, V lost 5 bases, and 12 bases had no gene match. Germline V gene lookup returns CDR1 SGHNT and CDR2 YYREEE (reference sequence). This CDR3 contains 15 residues. The CDR3, as DNA: TGTGCCAGCAGGCGCCGGGACAGGGCCCAGGGCGAGCAGTACTTC. Protein: CASRRRDRAQGEQYF.

The V gene is TRBV7-6, the J gene TRBJ2-7; TRBD1 matches at 9 bases. Germline V gene sequence: CDR1 SGHVS, CDR2 FNYEAQ. The CDR3 consists of 14 residues. The V gene end was trimmed by 1 base and the J gene end by 4 bases; junction bases not matched to a gene: 2. In DNA form, the CDR3 reads TGTGCCAGCAGCTTAGACGACAGGGGGTACGAGCAGTACTTC. This encodes CASSLDDRGYEQYF.

The chain recombines TRBV5-4 with TRBJ2-2; D is unclear. The V end was cut by 4 bases, the J end by 6 bases, with 13 bases between. Germline V gives CDR1 SGHNT, CDR2 YYREEE (reference sequence). CDR3 size: 14 residues. The CDR3 sequence: CASSTDGRPGELFF. The CDR3 DNA follows: TGTGCCAGCAGCACGGACGGACGGCCCGGGGAGCTGTTTTTT. Based on the CDR3 plus reference TRBV5-4 and TRBJ2-2, the full variable domain is ETGVTQSPTHLIKTRGQQVTLRCSSQSGHNTVSWYQQALGQGPQFIFQYYREEENGRGNFPPRFSGLQFPNYSSELNVNALELDDSALYLCASSTDGRPGELFFGEGSRLTVL.

The rearrangement joins TRBV7-2 to TRBJ2-7; D might be TRBD1 (5 bases). Trimming cost V 7 bases and J 3 bases, with 22 bases left between them. Looked up from germline, CDR1 is SGHTA and CDR2 is FQGNSA. The CDR3 sequence is 16 residues long. The DNA for the CDR3 is TGTGCCAGCACCGACCCCGACAGCCTAGTAGACTACGAGCAGTACTTC. Protein: CASTDPDSLVDYEQYF.

V gene TRBV19 combines with J gene TRBJ1-2, with 7 bases identical to TRBD1. The germline V gene has CDR1 LNHDA and CDR2 SQIVND (reference sequence). The CDR3 sequence is 15 residues long. Unmatched junction bases numbered 14, after V lost 6 bases and J lost 7 bases. The CDR3 region is CASSQPYRGSGGYTF. DNA for the CDR3: TGTGCCAGTAGCCAACCGTACAGGGGCAGTGGTGGCTACACCTTC.

The chain carries TRBV11-2 and TRBJ2-2; no definite D call. The CDR3 runs 14 residues. The V gene lost 3 bases and the J gene lost 2 bases, with 7 bases spanning the gap. Looked up from germline, CDR1 is SGHAT and CDR2 is FQNNGV. DNA for the CDR3: TGTGCCAGCAGCTTCAACTTCAACACCGGGGAGCTGTTTTTT. Its protein is CASSFNFNTGELFF.

CDR3: CASSWGTGPIPYGYTF. The DNA for the CDR3 is TGCGCCAGCAGCTGGGGGACAGGACCGATTCCCTATGGCTACACCTTC. The chain employs TRBV5-1 and TRBJ1-2; 8 bases agree with TRBD1. Germline V lookup: CDR1 SGHRS, CDR2 YFSETQ. The V gene end was trimmed by 3 bases and the J gene end by 4 bases; junction bases not matched to a gene: 11. The CDR3 consists of 16 residues.

The chain recombines TRBV10-2 with TRBJ2-1; a weak D match, TRBD2 (5 bases). The ends were cut back, 2 bases at V and 0 bases at J, with 8 bases in the middle. This CDR3 is built from 15 residues. CDR1 is WSHSY and CDR2 is SAAADI in the germline V gene. The CDR3 spells CASSEDGISYNEQFF. Written as DNA, the CDR3 is TGCGCCAGCAGTGAGGACGGGATCTCCTACAATGAGCAGTTCTTC.

V gene TRBV6-6 combines with J gene TRBJ1-6; TRBD1 agrees at 7 bases. Looked up from germline, CDR1 is MNHNY and CDR2 is SVGAGI (reference sequence). J was trimmed by 0 bases and V by 7 bases; bases with no gene match: 6. The CDR3 runs to 16 residues. Here the CDR3 DNA reads TGTGCCAGCACCTCGACAGGGCCCTCCTATAATTCACCCCTCCACTTT. It encodes CASTSTGPSYNSPLHF.

The V call is TRBV7-9, the J call TRBJ1-1; 10 nucleotides align to TRBD1. Germline CDR1 is SEHNR and CDR2 is FQNEAQ (reference sequence). The CDR3 spans 15 residues. Trimming removed 5 bases from V and 0 bases from J; junction bases left unmatched: 3. CDR3 bases: TGTGCCAGCAGCCCCGGACAGGGGGTGAACACTGAAGCTTTCTTT. Translation: CASSPGQGVNTEAFF.

The chain joins TRBV6-6 to TRBJ2-7; D unclear. V dropped 6 bases and J dropped 2 bases, with 8 bases sitting between them. The CDR3 runs to 12 residues. The germline V gene has CDR1 MNHNY and CDR2 SVGAGI (reference sequence). In DNA, the CDR3 is TGTGCCAGCAGCCCCTCTCCCTACGAGCAGTACTTC. As protein: CASSPSPYEQYF.

This chain uses TRBV9 with TRBJ2-1; the match to TRBD1 covers 8 bases. After removal of 3 bases from V and 3 bases from J, the junction contained 2 bases not matched to a gene. The CDR3 runs to 14 residues. From germline, CDR1 is SGDLS and CDR2 YYNGEE. The CDR3 sequence is CASSGGTGYNEQFF. DNA for the CDR3: TGTGCCAGCAGCGGAGGGACAGGCTACAATGAGCAGTTCTTC. Filled out from reference TRBV9 and TRBJ2-1, the complete variable domain reads DSGVTQTPKHLITATGQRVTLRCSPRSGDLSVYWYQQSLDQGLQFLIQYYNGEERAKGNILERFSAQQFPDLHSELNLSSLELGDSALYFCASSGGTGYNEQFFGPGTRLTVL.

The gene calls are TRBV2 and TRBJ1-2; a weak D match, TRBD1 (6 bases). The CDR3 sequence is 14 residues long. Trimming pared 2 bases from V and 2 bases from J, leaving 9 bases between. Looked up from germline, CDR1 is SNHLY and CDR2 is FYNNEI. CDR3 residues: CASSEFGTNYGYTF. CDR3 bases: TGTGCCAGCAGTGAATTCGGGACAAACTATGGCTACACCTTC.

V usage is TRBV7-3 and J usage is TRBJ2-7; no clear D. This CDR3 comprises 13 residues. From germline, CDR1 is SGHTA and CDR2 FQGTGA. Deletions cut 5 bases from V and 5 bases from J, with 13 bases between. CDR3 DNA sequence: TGTGCCAGCAGCCTCACCAGGAACCACGAGCAGTACTTC. It yields the protein CASSLTRNHEQYF.

This chain links TRBV19 with TRBJ1-6; a weak D match, TRBD1 (6 bases). The V end lost 5 bases, the J end lost 6 bases, and 17 bases lay between the germline ends. The length of the CDR3 is 16 residues. Germline V gene data show CDR1 as LNHDA and CDR2 as SQIVND (reference sequence). The DNA for the CDR3 is TGTGCCAGTAGTCCAGCCTTGGGGGCTTTTAATTCACCCCTCCACTTT. This sequence encodes CASSPALGAFNSPLHF.

The genes are TRBV4-1 and TRBJ1-6; no clear D gene. The V gene's germline CDR1 is MGHRA and CDR2 YSYEKL. Trimming took off 4 bases at V and 13 bases at J, with 17 bases between the two ends. The CDR3 length is 14 residues. The chain's CDR3 is CASSPGLKGWPLHF. The CDR3, as DNA: TGCGCCAGCAGCCCTGGACTCAAGGGCTGGCCCCTCCACTTT.

This clone came up a few times. This sequence joins TRBV3-1 (or the pseudogene TRBV3-2) and TRBJ1-4, with D uncertain. V lost 3 bases to trimming and J lost 7 bases, with 12 bases between them. Germline V gene data show CDR1 as LGHDT and CDR2 as YNNKEL (reference sequence). This CDR3 comprises 14 residues. The CDR3 sequence: CASSHGERSEKLFF. CDR3 in DNA: TGTGCCAGCAGCCACGGAGAAAGGAGTGAAAAACTGTTTTTT.

The chain's CDR3 is CASSPSQTSYEQYF. CDR3 nucleotide sequence: TGTGCCAGCTCACCCTCACAGACCTCCTACGAGCAGTACTTC. This chain links TRBV18 with TRBJ2-7; D is ambiguous. The CDR3 is made up of 14 amino acids. With 3 bases removed from V and 0 bases from J, the gap between germline ends came to 9 bases. Germline V CDR1 and CDR2: KGHSH, LQKENI.